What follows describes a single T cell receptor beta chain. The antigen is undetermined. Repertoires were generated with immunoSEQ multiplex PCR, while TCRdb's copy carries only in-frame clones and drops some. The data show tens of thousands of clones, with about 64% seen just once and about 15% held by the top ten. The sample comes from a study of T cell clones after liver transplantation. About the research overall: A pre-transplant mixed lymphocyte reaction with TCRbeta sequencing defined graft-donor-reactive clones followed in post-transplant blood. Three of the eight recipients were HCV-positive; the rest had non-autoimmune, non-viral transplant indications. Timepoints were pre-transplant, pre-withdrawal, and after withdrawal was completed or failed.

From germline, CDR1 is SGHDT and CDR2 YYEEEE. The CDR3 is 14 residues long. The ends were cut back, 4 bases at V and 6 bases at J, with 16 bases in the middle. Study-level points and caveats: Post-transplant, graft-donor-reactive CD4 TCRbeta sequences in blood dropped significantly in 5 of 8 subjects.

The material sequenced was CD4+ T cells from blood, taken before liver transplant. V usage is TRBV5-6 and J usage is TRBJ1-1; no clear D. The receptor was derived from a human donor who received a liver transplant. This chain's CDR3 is CASSPDAEGSEAFF. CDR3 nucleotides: TGTGCCAGCAGCCCAGACGCGGAAGGCTCTGAAGCTTTCTTT.